Following are 30 T cell receptor beta chains from one sample sequenced in a study of beta chain features in type 1 diabetes. Investigators reverse transcribed all isolated RNA, so they sequenced expressed TCRB transcripts. Measured with immunoSEQ multiplex PCR; TCRdb has only the in-frame clones, and not every one. The sample carries 400,000 to 600,000 clones, approximately 31% recorded once. The sample taken for sequencing was naive CD4+ T cells from blood. Receptors originate from a man aged 18 to 30 in good health.

This sequence joins TRBV7-9 and TRBJ1-4; possible D gene TRBD1, 5 bases. Trimming took off 5 bases at V and 3 bases at J, with 10 bases between the two ends. Per germline, CDR1 SEHNR and CDR2 FQNEAQ (reference sequence). CDR3 length: 14 amino acids. As DNA, the CDR3 is TGTGCCAGCAGCCCAGGGATAGCTAATGAAAAACTGTTTTTT. Protein product: CASSPGIANEKLFF.

The chain employs TRBV20-1 and TRBJ2-2; D remains ambiguous. The V gene's germline CDR1 is DFQATT and CDR2 SNEGSKA (reference sequence). The CDR3 totals 11 residues. V was shortened by 0 bases and J by 8 bases, with 4 bases between the two germline ends. The DNA for the CDR3 is TGCAGTGCTAGAGATTTTGGGGAGCTGTTTTTT. Protein product: CSARDFGELFF.

The rearrangement uses TRBV30 and TRBJ2-5; 8 bases agree with TRBD2. Per germline, CDR1 GTSNPN and CDR2 SVGIG (reference sequence). J was trimmed by 0 bases and V by 3 bases; bases with no gene match: 6. The CDR3 consists of 15 residues. CDR3 sequence (DNA): TGTGCCTGGAGGGGTAGTAGCGGGAACCAAGAGACCCAGTACTTC. Residues: CAWRGSSGNQETQYF.

The chain has TRBV9 and TRBJ1-2; 7 bases fit TRBD1. CDR1 and CDR2 from the germline V gene are SGDLS and YYNGEE. The ends lost 4 bases at V and 7 bases at J; junction bases unmatched: 4. The length of the CDR3 is 12 residues. The CDR3 protein is CASSPRQGGYTF. DNA for the CDR3: TGTGCCAGCAGCCCTAGACAGGGTGGCTACACCTTC. Supplemented by reference TRBV9 and TRBJ1-2, the full variable domain reads DSGVTQTPKHLITATGQRVTLRCSPRSGDLSVYWYQQSLDQGLQFLIQYYNGEERAKGNILERFSAQQFPDLHSELNLSSLELGDSALYFCASSPRQGGYTFGSGTRLTVV.

The table lists this clone with a few counts. The V call is TRBV5-1, the J call TRBJ2-5, with TRBD2 matching over 9 bases. The CDR3 is made up of 14 amino acids. CDR1 is SGHRS and CDR2 is YFSETQ in the germline V gene. The ends lost 4 bases at V and 3 bases at J; junction bases unmatched: 4. CDR3 sequence reads: CASSQTSGEETQYF. In DNA form, the CDR3 reads TGCGCCAGCAGCCAGACTAGCGGCGAAGAGACCCAGTACTTC.

As DNA, the CDR3 is TGTGCCAGCGAGGTGGATCCGTGGTACAATGAGCAGTTCTTC. Translated: CASEVDPWYNEQFF. V is TRBV2 and J is TRBJ2-1, with D hard to call. The V end lost 8 bases, the J end lost 4 bases, and 15 bases lay between the germline ends. CDR1 is SNHLY and CDR2 is FYNNEI in the germline V gene. The CDR3 covers 14 residues.

The chain's CDR3 is CAWNIQGVNSPLHF. The CDR3, as DNA: TGTGCCTGGAACATCCAGGGGGTTAATTCACCCCTCCACTTT. This chain links TRBV30 with TRBJ1-6; the match to TRBD1 covers 7 bases. This CDR3 contains 14 residues. Looked up from germline, CDR1 is GTSNPN and CDR2 is SVGIG (reference sequence). V lost 4 bases and J lost 6; bases outside the gene matches: 6.

The V gene is TRBV30, the J gene TRBJ2-1, with TRBD1 as a possible D gene (6 bases). V was cut by 7 bases and J by 4 bases, with 14 bases left in between. Per the germline V gene, CDR1 is GTSNPN and CDR2 is SVGIG (reference sequence). The CDR3 runs 13 residues. The CDR3 sequence is CALTGTYYNEQFF. In nucleotides, the CDR3 is TGTGCCTTGACCGGGACATATTACAATGAGCAGTTCTTC. Full variable domain (remainder filled in from reference TRBV30 and TRBJ2-1): SQTIHQWPATLVQPVGSPLSLECTVEGTSNPNLYWYRQAAGRGLQLLFYSVGIGQISSEVPQNLSASRPQDRQFILSSKKLLLSDSGFYLCALTGTYYNEQFFGPGTRLTVL.

This clone was counted only a few times. The J gene is TRBJ2-3, the V gene TRBV6-1; 9 nucleotides match TRBD2. From germline, CDR1 is MNHNS and CDR2 SASEGT. After removal of 3 bases from V and 3 bases from J, the junction contained 10 bases not matched to a gene. The CDR3 runs 17 residues. CDR3 region: CASSDAGGRKLTDTQYF. CDR3 in DNA: TGTGCCAGCAGTGACGCGGGAGGGAGGAAATTGACAGATACGCAGTATTTT.

This chain connects TRBV4-2 to TRBJ2-1; maybe TRBD2 (6 bases). V shed 1 base and J shed 9 bases, with 16 bases lying between them. The CDR3 sequence is 15 residues long. Germline V lookup: CDR1 LGHNA, CDR2 YNFKEQ. The CDR3 DNA reads as TGTGCCAGCAGCCAAGGAATATCGGAGGGCCCTGAGCAGTTCTTC. Translating it yields CASSQGISEGPEQFF.

Only a few counts were recorded for this clone. The identical CDR3 is also encoded by other nucleotide sequences in the sample. The chain is built from TRBV7-2 and TRBJ2-5; D unclear. The CDR3 length is 11 residues. Germline V gene lookup returns CDR1 SGHTA and CDR2 FQGNSA. The V and J ends lost 1 base and 7 bases respectively, with 4 bases between them. CDR3 sequence: CASSLVVTQYF. In nucleotides, the CDR3 is TGTGCCAGCAGCTTAGTGGTGACCCAGTACTTC.

This clone has more than one count but fewer than ten. The rearrangement joins TRBV4-3 to TRBJ2-7; 9 bases align to TRBD2. CDR1 and CDR2 (germline): LGHNA, YSLEER. Trimming at V came to 1 base and at J to 2 bases, leaving 6 bases not matched to a gene. This CDR3 spans 16 amino acids. The CDR3 is CASSQGGTSPAYEQYF. CDR3 DNA: TGCGCCAGCAGCCAAGGGGGGACTAGCCCTGCCTACGAGCAGTACTTC.

The genes are TRBV4-3 and TRBJ2-3; no reliable D call. CDR3 length equals 14 residues. From germline, CDR1 is LGHNA and CDR2 YSLEER. Trimming cost V 2 bases and J 0 bases, with 6 bases left between them. The chain's CDR3 is CASSQLGSTDTQYF. DNA of the CDR3: TGCGCCAGCAGCCAACTCGGGAGCACAGATACGCAGTATTTT.

The rearrangement uses TRBV2 and TRBJ1-1; 9 bases are a match to TRBD1. Germline CDR1 SNHLY, CDR2 FYNNEI. After removal of 4 bases from V and 3 bases from J, the junction contained 6 bases not matched to a gene. The CDR3 is 15 amino acids. Here the CDR3 reads CASSGGQGMYTEAFF. The CDR3 DNA sequence: TGTGCCAGCAGTGGGGGACAGGGAATGTACACTGAAGCTTTCTTT. The whole variable domain, filled in from reference TRBV2 and TRBJ1-1, reads EPEVTQTPSHQVTQMGQEVILRCVPISNHLYFYWYRQILGQKVEFLVSFYNNEISEKSEIFDDQFSVERPDGSNFTLKIRSTKLEDSAMYFCASSGGQGMYTEAFFGQGTRLTVV.

In its sample, this clone was seen once. The chain uses TRBV10-3 and TRBJ2-2; TRBD1 agrees at 12 bases. Germline CDR1 reads ENHRY; CDR2 reads SYGVKD. This CDR3 region has 14 residues. After removal of 10 bases from V and 7 bases from J, the junction contained 7 bases not matched to a gene. The CDR3 sequence is CASAGQGAGGELFF. In DNA form, the CDR3 reads TGTGCCAGTGCGGGACAGGGGGCCGGCGGGGAGCTGTTTTTT.

The rearrangement joins TRBV29-1 to TRBJ2-2; 10 bases align to TRBD1. Trimming cost V 4 bases and J 0 bases; bases outside gene matches: 5. Germline CDR1 SQVTM, CDR2 ANQGSEA. The CDR3 sequence is 16 residues long. CDR3 DNA sequence: TGCAGCGTTGGGCGACAGGGGGCCACGAACACCGGGGAGCTGTTTTTT. It specifies CSVGRQGATNTGELFF.

This clone has more than one count but fewer than ten. V gene TRBV6-5 combines with J gene TRBJ1-2, with a weak D call TRBD1 (6 bases). The V gene lost 8 bases and the J gene lost 4 bases, with 14 bases spanning the gap. Germline CDR1 and CDR2: MNHEY and SVGAGI. CDR3 length: 13 residues. CDR3 in amino acids: CASHRAVSYGYTF. CDR3 coding DNA: TGTGCCAGCCACAGGGCGGTTAGCTATGGCTACACCTTC.

The V call is TRBV29-1, the J call TRBJ2-1; 10 nucleotides align to TRBD2. Germline V CDR1 and CDR2: SQVTM, ANQGSEA. After removal of 7 bases from V and 9 bases from J, the junction contained 12 bases not matched to a gene. The CDR3 contains 14 residues. This chain's CDR3 is CSGGTSVTGGEQFF. The DNA of the CDR3 is TGCAGCGGAGGGACTAGCGTAACAGGGGGTGAGCAGTTCTTC.

V is TRBV4-3 and J is TRBJ2-2; a possible D gene is TRBD1 (6 bases). The V and J ends lost 1 base and 2 bases respectively, with 8 bases between them. The V gene's germline CDR1 is LGHNA and CDR2 YSLEER. The CDR3 is 15 residues long. CDR3 sequence reads: CASSQGTANTGELFF. DNA for the CDR3: TGCGCCAGCAGCCAAGGGACAGCTAACACCGGGGAGCTGTTTTTT.

CDR3 in amino acids: CASSGTSGSWEQFF. As DNA, the CDR3 is TGTGCCAGCTCAGGGACTAGCGGGAGCTGGGAGCAGTTCTTC. The genes are TRBV2 and TRBJ2-1, with TRBD2 matching 14 bases. The length of the CDR3 is 14 residues. The V gene end was trimmed by 8 bases and the J gene end by 10 bases; junction bases not matched to a gene: 7. CDR1 and CDR2 (germline): SNHLY, FYNNEI.

This clone was seen a few times. The same CDR3 is also encoded by other DNA sequences in this sample. V and J are TRBV30 and TRBJ2-5; D is uncertain. CDR1 is GTSNPN, CDR2 SVGIG, per germline (reference sequence). V lost 2 bases and J 5 bases, leaving 6 bases between the germline ends. The CDR3 spans 11 residues. The CDR3 is CAWSPQETQYF. The CDR3 coding sequence is TGTGCCTGGAGTCCTCAGGAGACCCAGTACTTC.

In this sample, this clone turned up a few times. CDR3 sequence (DNA): TGTGCCAGCAGCCAAGATCGGGGGAACGTTAACACTGAAGCTTTCTTT. Encoded protein: CASSQDRGNVNTEAFF. The chain is built from TRBV14 and TRBJ1-1, with D tentatively TRBD1 (5 bases). Trimming removed 0 bases at V and 2 bases at J, with 13 bases between. The CDR3 consists of 16 residues. Germline V gene data show CDR1 as SGHDN and CDR2 as FVKESK.

The chain is built from TRBV4-2 and TRBJ2-3; TRBD2 agrees at 9 bases. The CDR3 has 16 amino acids. The germline gives CDR1 LGHNA, CDR2 YNFKEQ. The V gene end was trimmed by 7 bases and the J gene end by 5 bases; junction bases not matched to a gene: 13. CDR3 bases: TGTGCCAGCACCCATGGCTGGCGGGAGGGCGAAGATACGCAGTATTTT. Amino acid sequence: CASTHGWREGEDTQYF.

This clone came up a few times. V and J are TRBV5-1 and TRBJ1-2; D ambiguous. Germline CDR1 SGHRS, CDR2 YFSETQ. The CDR3 totals 14 residues. V was pared by 0 bases and J by 0 bases, with 6 bases between. The CDR3: CASSLVSSNYGYTF. DNA for the CDR3: TGCGCCAGCAGCTTGGTGTCTTCTAACTATGGCTACACCTTC.

The V and J genes are TRBV25-1 and TRBJ2-5; D is unresolved. Trimming left V 4 bases short and J 5 bases short, with 11 bases between. There are 13 residues in the CDR3. CDR1 is MGHDK, CDR2 SYGVNS, per germline. The CDR3 sequence is CASSVLGAETQYF. The CDR3 coding sequence is TGTGCCAGCAGTGTGTTAGGAGCGGAGACCCAGTACTTC.

This clone was detected only a few times. This rearrangement joins TRBV4-2 to TRBJ2-1; D call uncertain. Deletions cut 0 bases from V and 4 bases from J, with 13 bases between. The germline CDR1 and CDR2 sequences are LGHNA and YNFKEQ. The CDR3 covers 16 residues. CDR3 loop: CASSQDPATAYNEQFF. Written as DNA, the CDR3 is TGTGCCAGCAGCCAAGATCCGGCTACTGCGTACAATGAGCAGTTCTTC.

J is TRBJ2-1 and V is TRBV2; D unresolved. V lost 3 bases, J lost 0 bases, and 6 bases lay in between. Germline V gene lookup returns CDR1 SNHLY and CDR2 FYNNEI. This CDR3 is 14 amino acids long. The CDR3 DNA sequence: TGTGCCAGCAGTGAGCTACGCTCCTACAATGAGCAGTTCTTC. Amino acid sequence: CASSELRSYNEQFF. Full variable domain (remainder filled in from reference TRBV2 and TRBJ2-1): EPEVTQTPSHQVTQMGQEVILRCVPISNHLYFYWYRQILGQKVEFLVSFYNNEISEKSEIFDDQFSVERPDGSNFTLKIRSTKLEDSAMYFCASSELRSYNEQFFGPGTRLTVL.

The chain recombines TRBV28 with TRBJ1-2, with D unresolved. V lost 6 bases, J lost 4 bases, and 9 bases lay in between. The CDR3 spans 12 residues. CDR1 and CDR2 from the germline V gene are MDHEN and SYDVKM. The CDR3 region is CASSQNSYGYTF. CDR3 coding DNA: TGTGCCAGCAGCCAAAACAGCTATGGCTACACCTTC.

The chain uses TRBV5-4 and TRBJ2-3; D ambiguous. Trimming removed 1 base at V and 4 bases at J, with 7 bases between. The CDR3 consists of 13 residues. Per the germline V gene, CDR1 is SGHNT and CDR2 is YYREEE (reference sequence). CDR3 loop: CASSLPSPDTQYF. CDR3 nucleotide sequence: TGTGCCAGCAGCTTGCCCAGTCCAGATACGCAGTATTTT.

This chain links TRBV25-1 with TRBJ2-5, with D tentatively TRBD1 (5 bases). With 1 base removed from V and 4 bases from J, the gap between germline ends came to 13 bases. There are 15 residues in the CDR3. Germline V lookup: CDR1 MGHDK, CDR2 SYGVNS. CDR3 sequence (DNA): TGTGCCAGCAGTGAATTGGCAGGGAAGTTAGAGACCCAGTACTTC. It translates to CASSELAGKLETQYF.